Following are 27 T cell receptor beta chains from one sample sequenced in a study of PD-1 blockade in classical Hodgkin lymphoma. Every patient relapsed after autologous stem cell transplantation, and brentuximab vedotin exposure varied. TCRdb's table, derived via immunoSEQ multiplex PCR, lists solely in-frame clones and lacks some. The sample has under 65,000 clones; 75% to 90% are singletons. The specimen comprised peripheral blood mononuclear cells (PBMCs), sampled at baseline. The receptors stem from a human donor with classical Hodgkin lymphoma.

This rearrangement joins TRBV5-1 to TRBJ2-7; possible D gene TRBD2, 6 bases. Trimming stripped 0 bases from V and 7 bases from J, with 8 bases between. This CDR3 spans 12 amino acids. Germline lookup yields CDR1 SGHRS and CDR2 YFSETQ. CDR3 protein: CASSLGAGEQYF. In DNA, the CDR3 is TGCGCCAGCAGCTTGGGGGCGGGGGAGCAGTACTTC.

The chain employs TRBV2 and TRBJ2-5; no definite D call. The CDR3 sequence is 12 residues long. Germline CDR1 reads SNHLY; CDR2 reads FYNNEI. V was clipped by 6 bases and J by 2 bases, with 7 bases between them. The CDR3, as DNA: TGTGCCAGCAGGGGGTTTCAAGAGACCCAGTACTTC. Its translation: CASRGFQETQYF.

The V call is TRBV19, the J call TRBJ2-5; TRBD1 or TRBD2 may be the D gene (5 bases each). V lost 3 bases to trimming and J lost 1 base, with 9 bases between them. From germline, CDR1 is LNHDA and CDR2 SQIVND (reference sequence). The CDR3 sequence is 14 residues long. Written as DNA, the CDR3 is TGTGCCAGTAGTATTCGGGGCAGCCAAGAGACCCAGTACTTC. Amino acid sequence: CASSIRGSQETQYF.

This clone has just one count. The rearrangement links TRBV18 to TRBJ2-5, with 8 positions matching TRBD2. J was trimmed by 5 bases and V by 1 base; bases with no gene match: 12. Germline CDR1 is KGHSH and CDR2 is LQKENI. The length of the CDR3 is 17 residues. The CDR3 region has the DNA TGTGCCAGCTCACCACTAATGATAGCGGGGTATGGGGAGACCCAGTACTTC. The encoded protein is CASSPLMIAGYGETQYF.

This clone occurred once. The gene calls are TRBV2 and TRBJ2-2; D may be TRBD1 or TRBD2 (6 bases each). Trimming took off 6 bases at V and 8 bases at J, with 13 bases between the two ends. Germline V gives CDR1 SNHLY, CDR2 FYNNEI. The CDR3 contains 13 residues. CDR3 loop: CASRNRAGGELFF. The CDR3, as DNA: TGTGCCAGCAGGAACAGGGCGGGGGGGGAGCTGTTTTTT.

This sequence joins TRBV7-8 and TRBJ1-5; 9 bases are shared with TRBD1. This CDR3 is 15 amino acids long. Germline trimming cut 2 bases from V and 6 bases from J; bases unmatched to any gene: 5. Looked up from germline, CDR1 is SGHVS and CDR2 is FQNEAQ. In nucleotides, the CDR3 is TGTGCCAGCAGCTTAATGGACAGGGGTGGTCAGCCCCAGCATTTT. It specifies CASSLMDRGGQPQHF.

The V gene is TRBV6-1, the J gene TRBJ2-7; 10 bases line up with TRBD1. Germline V gene data show CDR1 as MNHNS and CDR2 as SASEGT. V trimming: 9 bases; J trimming: 2 bases; junction bases outside the gene matches: 7. This CDR3 comprises 14 residues. The CDR3 spells CASTMGQGPYEQYF. The CDR3 nucleotides are TGTGCCAGTACCATGGGACAGGGGCCCTACGAGCAGTACTTC.

This clone was picked up one time. J is TRBJ1-3 and V is TRBV4-1, with D unclear. Germline CDR1 MGHRA, CDR2 YSYEKL. The CDR3 spans 15 residues. V shed 1 base and J shed 0 bases, with 7 bases lying between them. The chain's CDR3 is CASSQVILSGNTIYF. CDR3 DNA: TGCGCCAGCAGCCAAGTAATCCTCTCTGGAAACACCATATATTTT.

The chain recombines TRBV9 with TRBJ2-2; 7 bases line up with TRBD1. The CDR3 consists of 15 residues. V was pared by 4 bases and J by 4 bases, with 7 bases of the junction left unmatched. CDR1 and CDR2 (germline): SGDLS, YYNGEE. As DNA, the CDR3 is TGTGCCAGCAGCCTAAGGGACAGCCCCACCGGGGAGCTGTTTTTT. It encodes CASSLRDSPTGELFF.

The rearrangement uses TRBV6-1 and TRBJ2-3; D remains unclear. This CDR3 comprises 15 residues. Germline CDR1 is MNHNS and CDR2 is SASEGT. Deletions cut 7 bases from V and 2 bases from J, with 16 bases between. The CDR3 bases are TGTGCCAGCATTCCTCCCAGAACAGCCACAGATACGCAGTATTTT. Translating it yields CASIPPRTATDTQYF.

J is TRBJ1-2 and V is TRBV6-1; D uncertain. CDR1 and CDR2 from the germline V gene are MNHNS and SASEGT. The CDR3 spans 14 residues. Trimming took 7 bases from V and 2 from J, leaving 14 bases between them. In nucleotides, the CDR3 is TGTGCCAGCATTCCGGGGATGGGCAACTATGGCTACACCTTC. This codes for CASIPGMGNYGYTF.

The chain links TRBV4-2 to TRBJ1-3; no clear D gene. Trimming cost V 1 base and J 2 bases, with 6 bases left between them. The germline V gene has CDR1 LGHNA and CDR2 YNFKEQ. The CDR3 runs 14 residues. In nucleotides, the CDR3 is TGTGCCAGCAGCCAAGTCGGGGCTGGAAACACCATATATTTT. Protein product: CASSQVGAGNTIYF.

V usage is TRBV7-6 and J usage is TRBJ2-2, with D unresolved. Germline V gene sequence: CDR1 SGHVS, CDR2 FNYEAQ. V was trimmed by 11 bases and J by 6 bases, leaving 10 bases between them. The CDR3 totals 11 residues. DNA for the CDR3: TGTGCCGTAGTTGGCGCCGGGGAGCTGTTTTTT. This codes for CAVVGAGELFF.

J is TRBJ2-5 and V is TRBV19; 9 bases agree with TRBD1. The V segment lost 5 bases and the J segment 4 bases; nucleotides outside the gene matches: 8. Germline CDR1 reads LNHDA; CDR2 reads SQIVND (reference sequence). The CDR3 totals 15 residues. CDR3 sequence (DNA): TGTGCCAGTAGTGCCGAACCGACAGGGGGAGAGACCCAGTACTTC. Amino acids: CASSAEPTGGETQYF.

The chain is built from TRBV30 and TRBJ2-5; unclear D gene. The germline V gene has CDR1 GTSNPN and CDR2 SVGIG (reference sequence). Trimming cost V 4 bases and J 8 bases, with 2 bases left between them. The CDR3 sequence is 8 residues long. DNA of the CDR3: TGTGCCTGGAAAACCCAGTACTTC. Amino acids: CAWKTQYF.

The chain uses TRBV14 and TRBJ2-5, with 7 bases fitting TRBD1. The CDR3 totals 15 residues. Germline V gives CDR1 SGHDN, CDR2 FVKESK. V was pared by 2 bases and J by 5 bases, with 8 bases of the junction left unmatched. For the CDR3, the DNA is TGTGCCAGCAGCCAATACAGGGGATTATCGGAGACCCAGTACTTC. It encodes CASSQYRGLSETQYF.

The V call is TRBV2, the J call TRBJ2-3; the D gene is possibly TRBD1 (5 bases). The CDR3 contains 13 residues. V was cut by 8 bases and J by 6 bases, with 15 bases left in between. The germline CDR1 and CDR2 sequences are SNHLY and FYNNEI. CDR3 sequence reads: CASGALSGDTQYF. The CDR3 DNA sequence: TGTGCCAGCGGGGCCCTCAGTGGGGATACGCAGTATTTT.

The genes are TRBV30 and TRBJ1-2; D may be TRBD1 (6 bases). The CDR3 is 14 amino acids. The germline V and J ends were trimmed by 0 bases and 0 bases, with 8 bases remaining between them. CDR1 GTSNPN and CDR2 SVGIG come from the germline V gene (reference sequence). The CDR3 DNA follows: TGTGCCTGGAGTGTGAAGGGGGCTAACTATGGCTACACCTTC. Its protein is CAWSVKGANYGYTF.

V is TRBV5-1 and J is TRBJ2-1; 7 bases match TRBD2. V shed 7 bases and J 0 bases; nucleotides not matched to a gene: 4. The germline V gene has CDR1 SGHRS and CDR2 YFSETQ. The CDR3 loop spans 14 amino acids. The CDR3: CASFGTNSYNEQFF. In DNA, the CDR3 is TGCGCCAGCTTTGGGACTAACTCCTACAATGAGCAGTTCTTC.

The V call is TRBV6-5, the J call TRBJ2-1; TRBD2 matches 9 bases. CDR1 and CDR2 from the germline V gene are MNHEY and SVGAGI. The CDR3 is made up of 14 amino acids. Trimming cost V 6 bases and J 3 bases; bases outside gene matches: 3. CDR3 in DNA: TGTGCCAGCAGGCTAGCGGGGTTCTACAATGAGCAGTTCTTC. Translation: CASRLAGFYNEQFF.

The chain carries TRBV6-5 and TRBJ1-1, with 7 bases lining up with TRBD1. The J segment lost 1 base and the V segment lost 6 bases, leaving 5 bases of the junction unmatched. The germline V gene encodes CDR1 MNHEY and CDR2 SVGAGI. This CDR3 has 14 amino acids. Here the CDR3 reads CASRSTGTNTEAFF. CDR3 nucleotide sequence: TGTGCCAGCAGGTCGACAGGGACGAACACTGAAGCTTTCTTT.

V usage is TRBV15 and J usage is TRBJ1-1, with D possibly matching TRBD1 (6 bases). The CDR3 length is 17 residues. The germline CDR1 and CDR2 sequences are LNHNV and YYDKDF (reference sequence). Trimming took 1 base from V and 1 from J, leaving 16 bases between them. The CDR3 loop is CATSRGPPGVRNTEAFF. The CDR3 DNA reads as TGTGCCACCAGCAGAGGTCCGCCAGGGGTACGGAACACTGAAGCTTTCTTT.

CDR3 protein: CARGGETGTREQYF. The CDR3, as DNA: TGTGCCAGAGGAGGGGAGACAGGTACAAGGGAGCAGTACTTC. The chain couples TRBV2 to TRBJ2-7; D could derive from TRBD1 or TRBD2 (6 bases each). V was cut by 9 bases and J by 7 bases, with 22 bases left in between. CDR1 is SNHLY, CDR2 FYNNEI, per germline. The CDR3 is 14 residues long.

This chain uses TRBV28 with TRBJ1-5; 8 positions match TRBD1. The V and J ends lost 7 bases and 0 bases, in that order; junction bases with no gene match: 5. This CDR3 has 15 residues. In germline, CDR1 is MDHEN, CDR2 SYDVKM. The CDR3 region has the DNA TGTGCCAGCAAAAGGACAGGGTATAGCAATCAGCCCCAGCATTTT. Translated: CASKRTGYSNQPQHF.

This chain connects TRBV7-9 to TRBJ2-3; 8 nucleotides match TRBD2. In germline, CDR1 is SEHNR, CDR2 FQNEAQ (reference sequence). Trimming cost V 3 bases and J 4 bases; bases outside gene matches: 6. The CDR3 has 15 amino acids. CDR3 region: CASSLRRGVSDTQYF. In DNA, the CDR3 is TGTGCCAGCAGCTTGCGGCGGGGGGTGTCAGATACGCAGTATTTT.

The chain uses TRBV23-1 and TRBJ1-2; no clear D gene. TRBV23-1 is placed among ORFs of uncertain function. The CDR3 has 15 residues. V was trimmed by 7 bases and J by 2 bases, leaving 17 bases between them. The CDR3 coding sequence is TGCGCCAGCATCCCATGGGAGGCCCACAACTATGGCTACACCTTC. Translated, it gives CASIPWEAHNYGYTF.

The chain recombines TRBV4-1 with TRBJ1-4; no definite D call. Trimming shortened V by 0 bases and J by 3 bases, and 8 bases separated the two germline ends. This CDR3 is built from 15 residues. CDR1 and CDR2 (germline): MGHRA, YSYEKL. DNA of the CDR3: TGCGCCAGCAGCCAAGATGAGAACTCTAATGAAAAACTGTTTTTT. Its protein is CASSQDENSNEKLFF.